This T cell receptor beta chain was profiled in a study of shared clonotypes between healthy human individuals. When replicate PCRs were run on sorted subsets, they used about 200 ng DNA, roughly 30,000 T cell genomes. Sequencing was performed with immunoSEQ multiplex PCR; in TCRdb, only in-frame clones are kept and a portion is missing. Seen here are 1.6 million or so clones, 95% to 97% observed once, and the top ten hold about 1.2%. This clone was seen only once. This CDR3 spans 14 amino acids. Looked up from germline, CDR1 is MGHDK and CDR2 is SYGVNS. The germline V and J ends were trimmed by 5 bases and 6 bases, with 16 bases remaining between them.

The sequence was obtained from a young man in good health. The chain combines TRBV25-1 with TRBJ1-1, with D perhaps matching TRBD1 (5 bases). The sequenced sample was naive CD4+ T cells sorted from blood. The subset here: CD45RA+ positively selected. The CDR3 loop is CASSPIGGDSEAFF. CDR3 sequence (DNA): TGTGCCAGCAGTCCCATTGGGGGGGACTCTGAAGCTTTCTTT. Looking up the rest from reference TRBV25-1 and TRBJ1-1 gives the full variable domain: EADIYQTPRYLVIGTGKKITLECSQTMGHDKMYWYQQDPGMELHLIHYSYGVNSTEKGDLSSESTVSRIRTEHFPLTLESARPSHTSQYLCASSPIGGDSEAFFGQGTRLTVV.